This entry is about one TCR beta chain. The data were obtained in a study of blood T cell repertoires in COVID-19. The wider study: Acute and convalescent COVID-19 samples came from the United States, Italy and Spain.

Data came from immunoSEQ multiplex PCR; TCRdb stores just in-frame clones and leaves some out. The top ten clones hold more than 4.5% of a sample with approximately 220,000 clones, roughly 84% of them seen once. This CDR3 has 17 amino acids. CDR1 and CDR2 (germline): SGHKS, YYEKEE (reference sequence). With 0 bases clipped from V and 2 bases from J, the junction kept 9 bases outside the gene matches. Input material: peripheral blood. The rearrangement uses TRBV5-5 and TRBJ2-5; TRBD2 agrees at 8 bases. This sequence originates from a woman aged 55-70 years who had recovered from COVID-19. CDR3 amino acids: CASSLAYSGVLQETQYF. CDR3 bases: TGTGCCAGCAGCTTGGCGTATAGCGGGGTGCTTCAAGAGACCCAGTACTTC.